A selection of T cell receptor beta chains follows, all from one sample in a study of blood T cell repertoires in COVID-19. The method was immunoSEQ multiplex PCR; TCRdb's version includes in-frame clones alone and lacks a portion of them. The table has hundreds of thousands of clones, approximately 91% seen once; the top ten hold under 15%. The material sequenced was peripheral blood. These TCRs come from a woman in her fifties or sixties with acute or convalescent COVID-19. Both conserved end residues are part of each CDR3. The D gene is left open where the match is weak. Size is omitted from some rows. Given values are once, few, many or a class for expanded clones.

NA	TRBD1	TRBJ1-1	TRBV29-1	CSAAGQGGTEAFF	TGCAGCGCCGCGGGACAGGGTGGTACTGAAGCTTTCTTT
NA	TRBD2	TRBJ2-1	TRBV18	CASSRDGTTNNEQFF	TGTGCCAGCTCCAGAGACGGGACTACAAACAATGAGCAGTTCTTC
NA	TRBD2	TRBJ2-5	TRBV28	CASAPGTSGYQETQYF	TGTGCCAGCGCTCCCGGGACTAGCGGGTACCAAGAGACCCAGTACTTC
NA	NA	TRBJ2-3	TRBV19	CASSIDEGTDTQYF	TGTGCCAGTAGTATAGATGAGGGTACGGATACGCAGTATTTT
NA	TRBD2	TRBJ2-1	TRBV29-1	CSVGWRLAEGNEQFF	TGCAGCGTTGGCTGGAGACTAGCGGAGGGGAATGAGCAGTTCTTC
NA	TRBD1	TRBJ1-1	TRBV6-2/TRBV6-3	CASSESLGQGGRVTEAFF	TGTGCCAGCAGTGAGAGTCTTGGACAGGGGGGACGAGTCACTGAAGCTTTCTTT
NA	TRBD1	TRBJ1-1	TRBV5-1	CASSLRQGGDEAFF	TGCGCCAGCAGCTTGAGGCAGGGGGGAGATGAAGCTTTCTTT
NA	NA	TRBJ1-1	TRBV6-5	CASTSPREAFF	TGTGCCAGCACCTCTCCGAGGGAAGCTTTCTTT
NA	NA	TRBJ2-3	TRBV7-2	CASSPGLATYTDTQYF	TGTGCCAGCAGTCCCGGCCTAGCGACCTACACAGATACGCAGTATTTT
NA	TRBD2	TRBJ2-3	TRBV11-3	CASSPSGGAGDTQYF	TGTGCCAGCAGCCCTAGCGGGGGGGCCGGAGATACGCAGTATTTT
NA	NA	TRBJ2-3	TRBV20-1	CSASYGDTQYF	TGCAGTGCTAGCTACGGAGATACGCAGTATTTT
NA	TRBD1	TRBJ1-2	TRBV4-3	CASSQEGLGDRSGYTF	TGCGCCAGCAGCCAAGAGGGGTTAGGGGACAGGAGCGGCTACACCTTC
NA	NA	TRBJ1-3	TRBV4-3	CASSQDRSGGNTIYF	TGCGCCAGCAGCCAAGATCGCAGCGGAGGAAACACCATATATTTT
NA	NA	TRBJ2-7	TRBV4-1	CASSQYLRQGHEQYF	TGCGCCAGCAGCCAATACTTGCGTCAGGGGCACGAGCAGTACTTC
NA	TRBD2	TRBJ2-3	TRBV28	CASSILIAGGAQYF	TGTGCCAGCAGTATTTTAATAGCGGGAGGGGCGCAGTATTTT
NA	NA	TRBJ2-5	TRBV15	CATSRASHGETQYF	TGTGCCACCAGCAGAGCTTCCCACGGGGAGACCCAGTACTTC
once	NA	TRBJ1-5	TRBV30	CAWSTADSNQPQHF	TGTGCCTGGTCCACAGCCGATAGCAATCAGCCCCAGCATTTT
NA	NA	TRBJ1-6	TRBV28	CASSFLRGGHPSYNSPLHF	TGTGCCAGCAGTTTTCTGAGGGGGGGTCACCCCTCCTATAATTCACCCCTCCACTTT
NA	NA	TRBJ2-1	TRBV19	CASSRVGQRNEQFF	TGTGCCAGTAGTAGAGTAGGACAGCGCAATGAGCAGTTCTTC
NA	NA	TRBJ2-7	TRBV12-3/TRBV12-4	CASSLNRPYEQYF	TGTGCCAGCAGTTTAAACAGGCCTTACGAGCAGTACTTC
NA	TRBD1	TRBJ2-7	TRBV12-3/TRBV12-4	CASRSGQLYEQYF	TGTGCCAGCCGCTCGGGACAGCTCTACGAGCAGTACTTC
NA	NA	TRBJ1-1	TRBV18	CASSLGSTEAFF	TGTGCCAGCTCCCTTGGGAGTACTGAAGCTTTCTTT
NA	NA	TRBJ1-2	TRBV6-6	CASSYSIGAAGYTF	TGTGCCAGCAGTTACTCGATAGGGGCGGCCGGCTACACCTTC